The rows below give T cell receptor beta chains drawn from one sample of a study of cytomegalovirus exposure and HLA in healthy donors. Sequencing used immunoSEQ multiplex PCR; TCRdb keeps in-frame clones, though not all of them. Of about 130,000 clones listed, approximately 87% were seen once; the top ten hold roughly 20%. The sequenced sample consisted of PBMCs. The receptors were sampled from a man aged 18 to 29 in good health and CMV-seropositive. CDR3s include the opening cysteine and the closing phenylalanine or tryptophan. Fields, in order: D gene, J gene, V gene, clone size, CDR3 DNA, CDR3 protein. A D gene is named only where the DNA matches it firmly. Clone size is stated in some rows and not others, as once, few, many or a class when expanded.

d_gene: .
j_gene: TRBJ2-7
v_gene: TRBV4-1
abundance: once
CDR3nt: TGCGCCAGCAGCCAAAACAGGGTGGTGGGCGAGCAGTACTTC
CDR3aa: CASSQNRVVGEQYF

d_gene: TRBD1
j_gene: TRBJ1-1
v_gene: TRBV5-1
abundance: few
CDR3nt: TGCGCCAGCAGCTCAGGGACAGGGGGATTCGAAGCTTTCTTT
CDR3aa: CASSSGTGGFEAFF

d_gene: .
j_gene: TRBJ2-7
v_gene: TRBV2
abundance: .
CDR3nt: TGTGCCAGCAGTACCCCATCACATGTCAGCTACGAGCAGTACTTC
CDR3aa: CASSTPSHVSYEQYF

d_gene: .
j_gene: TRBJ2-2
v_gene: TRBV6-1
abundance: .
CDR3nt: TGTGCCAGCAACGCAGCGAACACCGGGGAGCTGTTTTTT
CDR3aa: CASNAANTGELFF

d_gene: TRBD1
j_gene: TRBJ2-3
v_gene: TRBV7-6
abundance: .
CDR3nt: TGTGCCAGCAGCCCTAGACAGGGGGCAGATACGCAGTATTTT
CDR3aa: CASSPRQGADTQYF

d_gene: TRBD1
j_gene: TRBJ1-5
v_gene: TRBV5-6
abundance: .
CDR3nt: TGTGCCAGCAGCTTCGGGACAGGGAAAAATCAGCCCCAGCATTTT
CDR3aa: CASSFGTGKNQPQHF

d_gene: .
j_gene: TRBJ1-4
v_gene: TRBV14
abundance: .
CDR3nt: TGTGCCAGCAGCCAACAGGGCGGATCTAATGAAAAACTGTTTTTT
CDR3aa: CASSQQGGSNEKLFF

d_gene: TRBD1
j_gene: TRBJ1-3
v_gene: TRBV7-6
abundance: .
CDR3nt: TGTGCCAGCAGCTCGGACAGGGCCTCTGGAAACACCATATATTTT
CDR3aa: CASSSDRASGNTIYF

d_gene: TRBD1
j_gene: TRBJ1-2
v_gene: TRBV5-6
abundance: .
CDR3nt: TGTGCCACCAACACCGGGACAGGGAGTTTCGGCTACGCCTTC
CDR3aa: CATNTGTGSFGYAF

d_gene: .
j_gene: TRBJ2-3
v_gene: TRBV5-1
abundance: .
CDR3nt: TGCGCCAGCAGCTTGCCGGGGTCAGATACGCAGTATTTT
CDR3aa: CASSLPGSDTQYF

d_gene: TRBD1
j_gene: TRBJ1-5
v_gene: TRBV10-3
abundance: once
CDR3nt: TGTGCCATCAGTGAGTCGGGACAGGGCAGCAATCAGCCCCAGCATTTT
CDR3aa: CAISESGQGSNQPQHF

d_gene: TRBD1
j_gene: TRBJ1-5
v_gene: TRBV27
abundance: .
CDR3nt: TGTGCCAGCAGTCCCGGGACAGGGACTCAGCCCCAGCATTTT
CDR3aa: CASSPGTGTQPQHF

d_gene: .
j_gene: TRBJ1-5
v_gene: TRBV19
abundance: .
CDR3nt: TGTGCCAGTATGGGGGGGTGGGATCAGCCCCAGCATTTT
CDR3aa: CASMGGWDQPQHF

d_gene: TRBD1
j_gene: TRBJ1-5
v_gene: TRBV7-8
abundance: .
CDR3nt: TGTGCCAGCAGCCAAGGGGGCCACGGGTATAGCAATCAGCCCCAGCATTTT
CDR3aa: CASSQGGHGYSNQPQHF

d_gene: TRBD2
j_gene: TRBJ2-7
v_gene: TRBV5-1
abundance: .
CDR3nt: TGCGCCAGCAGCTTTGCGGGGGCCTACGAGCAGTACTTC
CDR3aa: CASSFAGAYEQYF

d_gene: .
j_gene: TRBJ2-7
v_gene: TRBV10-3
abundance: .
CDR3nt: TGTGCCATCAGTGAGCTGCAGGCGAGCTCCTACGAGCAGTACTTC
CDR3aa: CAISELQASSYEQYF

d_gene: TRBD1
j_gene: TRBJ1-2
v_gene: TRBV5-6
abundance: .
CDR3nt: TGTGCCAGCAGCTTCGGGACAGCCGTCGATGGCTACACCTTC
CDR3aa: CASSFGTAVDGYTF

d_gene: TRBD1
j_gene: TRBJ1-1
v_gene: TRBV27
abundance: few
CDR3nt: TGTGCCAGCAGTTTAACTTCCGGGACAGGGACTTTGGCTTTCTTT
CDR3aa: CASSLTSGTGTLAFF

d_gene: TRBD1
j_gene: TRBJ1-6
v_gene: TRBV19
abundance: .
CDR3nt: TGTGCCAGTAGTATAAACAGGGGGTTAAATAATTCACCCCTCCACTTT
CDR3aa: CASSINRGLNNSPLHF

d_gene: .
j_gene: TRBJ1-4
v_gene: TRBV20-1
abundance: .
CDR3nt: TGCAGTGTGGAGGGTAATGAAAAACTGTTTTTT
CDR3aa: CSVEGNEKLFF

d_gene: TRBD1
j_gene: TRBJ1-4
v_gene: TRBV4-1
abundance: .
CDR3nt: TGCGCCAGCAGCCAAGTGGGGGCAGGGGGAGTGGAAAAACTGTTTTTT
CDR3aa: CASSQVGAGGVEKLFF

d_gene: TRBD1
j_gene: TRBJ2-7
v_gene: TRBV19
abundance: once
CDR3nt: TGTGCCAGTAGCCTCCGAGTGACAGGGGATAGCTCCTACGAGCAGTACTTC
CDR3aa: CASSLRVTGDSSYEQYF

d_gene: .
j_gene: TRBJ2-7
v_gene: TRBV7-9
abundance: .
CDR3nt: TGTGCCAGCAGCCGTGCTACGGGATTTTTAAACGAGCAGTACTTC
CDR3aa: CASSRATGFLNEQYF

d_gene: .
j_gene: TRBJ1-1
v_gene: TRBV11-3
abundance: .
CDR3nt: TGTGCCAGCAGCTTAGGGGGCATGACTTTCTTT
CDR3aa: CASSLGGMTFF

d_gene: TRBD1
j_gene: TRBJ1-1
v_gene: TRBV5-1
abundance: .
CDR3nt: TGCGCCAGCAGCGGGACAGGGCAGAGCACTGAAGCTTTCTTT
CDR3aa: CASSGTGQSTEAFF

d_gene: .
j_gene: TRBJ2-1
v_gene: TRBV9
abundance: .
CDR3nt: TGTGCCAGCAACCTAAGGGGCGAGCAGTTCTTC
CDR3aa: CASNLRGEQFF

d_gene: TRBD1
j_gene: TRBJ1-4
v_gene: TRBV15
abundance: few
CDR3nt: TGTGCCACCAGCCCCCGGACAGGGCGAAATGAAAAACTGTTTTTT
CDR3aa: CATSPRTGRNEKLFF

d_gene: .
j_gene: TRBJ2-1
v_gene: TRBV7-9
abundance: .
CDR3nt: TGTGCCAGCAGCCGATTAGCGGATGAGCAGTTCTTC
CDR3aa: CASSRLADEQFF

d_gene: .
j_gene: TRBJ2-4
v_gene: TRBV27
abundance: few
CDR3nt: TGTGCCAGCAGTTTATCGTCCGAAAACATTCAGTACTTC
CDR3aa: CASSLSSENIQYF

d_gene: .
j_gene: TRBJ1-2
v_gene: TRBV5-1
abundance: .
CDR3nt: TGCGCCAGCAGCTTGATTGACAGAACTTATGGCTACACCTTC
CDR3aa: CASSLIDRTYGYTF

d_gene: .
j_gene: TRBJ2-3
v_gene: TRBV10-3
abundance: .
CDR3nt: TGTGCCATCAGTGCGGGGGACCTCACAGATACGCAGTATTTT
CDR3aa: CAISAGDLTDTQYF

d_gene: .
j_gene: TRBJ1-1
v_gene: TRBV28
abundance: .
CDR3nt: TGTGCCAGCAGTTTAGGGGCAGAAGCTTTCTTT
CDR3aa: CASSLGAEAFF

d_gene: TRBD1
j_gene: TRBJ2-7
v_gene: TRBV5-4
abundance: .
CDR3nt: TGTGCCAGCAGCTTGGGGGACAGCTCCTACGAGCAGTACTTC
CDR3aa: CASSLGDSSYEQYF

d_gene: TRBD1
j_gene: TRBJ1-2
v_gene: TRBV28
abundance: .
CDR3nt: TGTGCCAGCAGTTCCTTCATGGGGGACAGGGATGGCTACACCTTC
CDR3aa: CASSSFMGDRDGYTF

d_gene: .
j_gene: TRBJ1-5
v_gene: TRBV10-3
abundance: few
CDR3nt: TGTGCCATCAGTGACCGGGGTAACACCTATAGCAATCAGCCCCAGCATTTT
CDR3aa: CAISDRGNTYSNQPQHF